Shown below are 24 T cell receptor beta chains from a single sample sequenced in a study of blood T cells in healthy people across ages. Next came a second PCR, run for about 6 to 12 cycles, which used a sample-barcoded 5' primer along with a J-beta primer mix. Via MiXCR, TCRdb re-called the 5' RACE reads, giving one row per CDR3 protein. Of 660,000 or so distinct CDR3 sequences in the sample, about 53% were seen once. The sequenced sample was blood. The receptors derive from a man aged 55 to 70 in good health.

This clonotype showed up just a few times. The V gene is TRBV2, the J gene TRBJ1-2; a weak D match, TRBD1 (5 bases). Trimming pared 4 bases from V and 7 bases from J, leaving 19 bases between. Germline CDR1 is SNHLY and CDR2 is FYNNEI. The CDR3 runs 15 residues. The CDR3 region has the DNA TGTGCCAGCAGTGGGACATCTACCATTTCGGGTGGCTACACCTTC. Amino acid sequence: CASSGTSTISGGYTF.

Points on this clonotype: Given a much more abundant clone one base away, this may be a read error. The chain is built from TRBV18 and TRBJ1-5; no clear D gene. CDR1 is KGHSH, CDR2 LQKENI, per germline. V lost 3 bases and J lost 10, with 25 bases in between. This CDR3 has 17 residues. CDR3 in DNA: TGTGCCAGCTCACCGGAGAGGGTCGGAGGATGGGCGATTCCCCAGCATTTT. Its protein is CASSPERVGGWAIPQHF. The full variable domain, with the rest looked up from reference TRBV18 and TRBJ1-5, is NAGVMQNPRHLVRRRGQEARLRCSPMKGHSHVYWYRQLPEEGLKFMVYLQKENIIDESGMPKERFSAEFPKEGPSILRIQQVVRGDSAAYFCASSPERVGGWAIPQHFGDGTRLSIL.

The J gene is TRBJ2-3, the V gene TRBV11-3; D may be TRBD2 (5 bases). This CDR3 region has 13 residues. V gave up 3 bases and J gave up 4 bases, with 8 bases separating them. Germline V gene data show CDR1 as SGHNT and CDR2 as YENEEA. CDR3 protein: CASSLRVPDTQYF. The CDR3 DNA sequence: TGTGCCAGCAGCTTGAGGGTCCCAGATACGCAGTATTTT.

The rearrangement uses TRBV4-1 and TRBJ1-5; TRBD1 is a possible D gene (5 bases). This CDR3 spans 13 amino acids. Germline CDR1 is MGHRA and CDR2 is YSYEKL. V was pared by 6 bases and J by 4 bases, with 10 bases between. The CDR3 DNA is TGCGCCAGCAGGGGGGGACCAAATCAGCCCCAGCATTTT. As protein: CASRGGPNQPQHF.

The table lists this clonotype with many counts. The V and J genes are TRBV11-2 and TRBJ2-1, with D tentatively TRBD1 or TRBD2 (6 bases each). Germline-derived CDR1 and CDR2 are SGHAT and FQNNGV. V lost 4 bases and J lost 8, with 12 bases in between. CDR3 length: 13 amino acids. CDR3 nucleotide sequence: TGTGCCAGCAGCTCACGGGGGCTCGATGAGCAGTTCTTC. Protein sequence: CASSSRGLDEQFF.

V usage is TRBV12-3 or TRBV12-4 and J usage is TRBJ2-1; D remains ambiguous. V lost 6 bases and J 3 bases, leaving 6 bases between the germline ends. The CDR3 spans 12 residues. This CDR3 reads CASRADYNEQFF. CDR3 bases: TGTGCCAGCAGGGCCGACTACAATGAGCAGTTCTTC.

The J gene is TRBJ2-1, the V gene TRBV2; perhaps D is TRBD1 or TRBD2 (6 bases each). The closer fit of TRBJ2-7 to the DNA end suggests the J call may be wrong. Germline-derived CDR1 and CDR2 are SNHLY and FYNNEI. The CDR3 spans 13 residues. CDR3 protein: CASSGRGNREQYF. In nucleotides, the CDR3 is TGTGCCAGCAGTGGGAGGGGGAATAGGGAGCAGTACTTC.

This chain uses TRBV7-8 with TRBJ2-7; the match to TRBD1 covers 10 bases. The CDR3 has 15 amino acids. In germline, CDR1 is SGHVS, CDR2 FQNEAQ. V was pared by 3 bases and J by 6 bases, with 8 bases of the junction left unmatched. Here the CDR3 DNA reads TGTGCCAGCAGCTTGCTCCCCGGGACAGGGGTCGAGCAGTACTTC. It specifies CASSLLPGTGVEQYF.

The chain carries TRBV4-1 and TRBJ1-1, with D perhaps TRBD1 (6 bases). The CDR3 is made up of 16 amino acids. Deletions cut 4 bases from V and 2 bases from J, with 17 bases between. Germline V CDR1 and CDR2: MGHRA, YSYEKL. CDR3 DNA sequence: TGCGCCAGCAGCCCAGGTCCCGACAGGCATAACACTGAAGCTTTCTTT. Amino acids: CASSPGPDRHNTEAFF.

The rearrangement joins TRBV7-2 to TRBJ2-3, with a weak D call TRBD2 (6 bases). V lost 6 bases and J lost 0, with 13 bases in between. CDR1 SGHTA and CDR2 FQGNSA come from the germline V gene. The CDR3 sequence is 15 residues long. The DNA for the CDR3 is TGTGCCAGCAGTCTCTCCGGGACTAGCACAGATACGCAGTATTTT. Its protein product is CASSLSGTSTDTQYF.

Only one count was recorded for this clonotype. This chain joins TRBV12-3 or TRBV12-4 and TRBJ2-3; no definite D call. The CDR3 totals 13 residues. V lost 2 bases and J lost 8, with 11 bases in between. The CDR3 loop reads CASSLLPPSTQYF. CDR3 nucleotide sequence: TGTGCCAGCAGTTTACTCCCGCCGAGTACGCAGTATTTT.

The chain carries TRBV28 and TRBJ2-7; TRBD1 is a possible D gene (6 bases). The length of the CDR3 is 18 residues. Trimming took off 4 bases at V and 0 bases at J, with 22 bases between the two ends. CDR1 and CDR2 from the germline V gene are MDHEN and SYDVKM. CDR3 protein: CASSSRSGTQGDSYEQYF. The CDR3 DNA is TGTGCCAGCAGTTCCAGATCCGGGACACAGGGAGACTCCTACGAGCAGTACTTC.

DNA of the CDR3: TGCGCCAGCAGCCAAGTAACAGTGGAGGAGACCCAGTACTTC. Amino acids: CASSQVTVEETQYF. The chain couples TRBV4-1 to TRBJ2-5; no clear D gene. This CDR3 has 14 residues. The V end lost 1 base, the J end lost 5 bases, and 11 bases lay between the germline ends. Per germline, CDR1 MGHRA and CDR2 YSYEKL.

This clonotype has at least ten counts. The CDR3 protein is CASGLVQETQYF. In nucleotides, the CDR3 is TGTGCTAGTGGTTTGGTACAAGAGACCCAGTACTTC. The rearrangement uses TRBV12-5 and TRBJ2-5; D gene ambiguous. Trimming removed 0 bases from V and 2 bases from J, with 1 base in between. CDR3 length: 12 residues. Germline V gene lookup returns CDR1 LGHNT and CDR2 FRNRAP.

The chain has TRBV3-1 and TRBJ1-4, with TRBD1 as a possible D gene (5 bases). Germline V gives CDR1 LGHDT, CDR2 YNNKEL (reference sequence). V was pared by 4 bases and J by 5 bases, with 14 bases between. The CDR3 has 15 residues. CDR3 nucleotide sequence: TGTGCCAGCAGCCCCCCGAGTGGGGCCAATGAAAAACTGTTTTTT. Translated, it gives CASSPPSGANEKLFF.

The gene calls are TRBV18 and TRBJ2-1; 11 nucleotides agree with TRBD2. V lost 3 bases and J lost 4; bases outside the gene matches: 2. Germline CDR1 KGHSH, CDR2 LQKENI. The CDR3 loop spans 15 amino acids. CDR3 loop: CASSPSGGGYNEQFF. CDR3 nucleotide sequence: TGTGCCAGCTCACCTAGCGGGGGGGGATACAATGAGCAGTTCTTC.

V usage is TRBV12-3 or TRBV12-4 and J usage is TRBJ2-1, with D unresolved. CDR3 length: 11 residues. V was pared by 6 bases and J by 8 bases, with 8 bases between. The CDR3 DNA reads as TGTGCCAGCAGCCGCACCCATGAGCAGTTCTTC. Translation gives CASSRTHEQFF.

V and J are TRBV7-2 and TRBJ2-5; TRBD2 matches at 7 bases. V lost 5 bases to trimming and J lost 1 base; unmatched junction nucleotides: 10. Germline assignment: CDR1 SGHTA and CDR2 FQGNSA. The CDR3 is 16 residues long. The CDR3 is CASSRSLTSAQETQYF. In DNA form, the CDR3 reads TGTGCCAGCAGCCGGAGCTTAACTAGCGCCCAAGAGACCCAGTACTTC.

The chain links TRBV5-1 to TRBJ2-2, with TRBD1 identical over 7 bases. This CDR3 comprises 14 residues. The V gene's germline CDR1 is SGHRS and CDR2 YFSETQ. V gave up 3 bases and J gave up 4 bases; unmatched junction bases: 3. The CDR3 protein is CASSSRQGTGELFF. The CDR3 DNA sequence: TGCGCCAGCAGCTCACGACAGGGCACCGGGGAGCTGTTTTTT.

This clonotype was observed a single time. An end of the junction differs from the germline gene, which may be a read error. The genes are TRBV6-1 and TRBJ1-1; possible D gene TRBD1, 6 bases. There are 15 residues in the CDR3. The germline gives CDR1 MNHNS, CDR2 SASEGT. The CDR3 region has the DNA TGTGCCAGCAGGGAAGCCGACATAGGACAGATTGAAGCTTTCTTT. This codes for CASREADIGQIEAFF.

The chain employs TRBV12-3 or TRBV12-4 and TRBJ2-3; 9 bases map to TRBD1. The length of the CDR3 is 15 residues. Trimming at V came to 5 bases and at J to 1 base, leaving 4 bases not matched to a gene. Here the CDR3 DNA reads TGTGCCAGCAGTGGATACAGGGGGCGCACAGATACGCAGTATTTT. Translated, it gives CASSGYRGRTDTQYF.

This clonotype was counted a single time. The genes are TRBV6-2 or TRBV6-3 and TRBJ2-1; the D is unclear. Deletions cut 6 bases from V and 15 bases from J, with 18 bases between. The CDR3 consists of 12 residues. Germline V CDR1 and CDR2: MNHEY, SVGEGT. Here the CDR3 DNA reads TGTGCCAGCAGACTTGATAGCCCCGGTTGGTTCTTC. Its protein product is CASRLDSPGWFF.

This chain connects TRBV14 to TRBJ2-5, with D perhaps matching TRBD1 (5 bases). Trimming cost V 4 bases and J 5 bases, with 11 bases left between them. The CDR3 totals 13 residues. Germline CDR1 is SGHDN and CDR2 is FVKESK. CDR3 sequence (DNA): TGTGCCAGCAGCCGAGCTCCAGGGGAGACCCAGTACTTC. Translation gives CASSRAPGETQYF.

This clonotype was seen more than once but under ten times. The genes are TRBV11-2 and TRBJ2-5; D uncertain. Germline V CDR1 and CDR2: SGHAT, FQNNGV. Trimming cost V 0 bases and J 4 bases, with 6 bases left between them. This CDR3 region has 13 residues. Here the CDR3 reads CASSLDLPETQYF. CDR3 DNA: TGTGCCAGCAGCTTAGATCTGCCAGAGACCCAGTACTTC. The whole variable domain, remainder taken from reference TRBV11-2 and TRBJ2-5, is EAGVAQSPRYKIIEKRQSVAFWCNPISGHATLYWYQQILGQGPKLLIQFQNNGVVDDSQLPKDRFSAERLKGVDSTLKIQPAKLEDSAVYLCASSLDLPETQYFGPGTRLLVL.